This T cell receptor beta chain was recorded in a study of T cells in narcolepsy. The V gene lost 8 bases and the J gene lost 5 bases, with 18 bases spanning the gap. The CDR3 has 14 residues. The germline CDR1 and CDR2 sequences are SNHLY and FYNNEI. The protocol was immunoSEQ multiplex PCR, while the TCRdb copy is restricted to in-frame clones and leaves out a portion. Of about 35,000 clones listed, 75% to 90% are singletons. The chain has TRBV2 and TRBJ1-2; D possibly corresponds to TRBD1 (5 bases). This receptor was obtained from a human donor in good health. The sequenced sample consisted of memory (CD45RA-) CD4+ T cells from blood. The CDR3 reads CASPGTPYGYGYTF. DNA for the CDR3: TGTGCCAGCCCGGGGACCCCCTATGGGTATGGCTACACCTTC. Supplemented by reference TRBV2 and TRBJ1-2, the full variable domain reads EPEVTQTPSHQVTQMGQEVILRCVPISNHLYFYWYRQILGQKVEFLVSFYNNEISEKSEIFDDQFSVERPDGSNFTLKIRSTKLEDSAMYFCASPGTPYGYGYTFGSGTRLTVV.